Listed below are T cell receptor beta chains from one sample, sequenced in a study of CD4 T cells in relation to SARS-CoV-2 and coronaviruses. Assay: immunoSEQ multiplex PCR; the TCRdb copy retains only in-frame clones and omits some. The sample has about 25,000 clones, 76% seen once. Their specific antigens are unknown. Material for sequencing was CD4+ T cells from PBMCs, cultured in vitro. Receptors were obtained from a human donor in good health. Each CDR3 is given with its conserved first and last residue. D genes are given only for firm matches. Rows give clone size only sometimes, using once, few, many, or a class for an expanded clone.

abundance: .
d_gene: .
j_gene: TRBJ1-5
v_gene: TRBV7-9
CDR3nt: TGTGCCAGCAGCTTAGCCCGGGGGTTGGGGACTTGGCAGCCCCAGCATTTT
CDR3aa: CASSLARGLGTWQPQHF

abundance: .
d_gene: .
j_gene: TRBJ2-1
v_gene: TRBV11-3
CDR3nt: TGTGCCAGCAGCTTAGTTGGGGTAGTCAATGAGCAGTTCTTC
CDR3aa: CASSLVGVVNEQFF

abundance: .
d_gene: .
j_gene: TRBJ1-6
v_gene: TRBV6-2/TRBV6-3
CDR3nt: TGTGCCAGCAGTCCCGTGGGGCGAGCGTCACCCCTCCACTTT
CDR3aa: CASSPVGRASPLHF

abundance: .
d_gene: TRBD1
j_gene: TRBJ1-1
v_gene: TRBV4-1
CDR3nt: TGCGCCAGCAGCCAAGATTGGGACAGGGTACTTTTGAACACTGAAGCTTTCTTT
CDR3aa: CASSQDWDRVLLNTEAFF

abundance: .
d_gene: .
j_gene: TRBJ1-3
v_gene: TRBV6-1
CDR3nt: TGTGCCAGCAGTGAATTTAGGGACCTTCCTGGAAACACCATATATTTT
CDR3aa: CASSEFRDLPGNTIYF

abundance: .
d_gene: .
j_gene: TRBJ1-1
v_gene: TRBV27
CDR3nt: TGTGCCAGCAGTTTTCCAGGAGCGAACACTGAAGCTTTCTTT
CDR3aa: CASSFPGANTEAFF

abundance: few
d_gene: TRBD2
j_gene: TRBJ2-1
v_gene: TRBV19
CDR3nt: TGTGCCAGTAGGGTCAGGGGAGTGGCGGGAGGGGCCAATGAGCAGTTCTTC
CDR3aa: CASRVRGVAGGANEQFF

abundance: .
d_gene: .
j_gene: TRBJ1-4
v_gene: TRBV2
CDR3nt: TGTGCCAGCCAGGGCGAAACTAATGAAAAACTGTTTTTT
CDR3aa: CASQGETNEKLFF

abundance: .
d_gene: TRBD2
j_gene: TRBJ2-2
v_gene: TRBV11-1
CDR3nt: TGTGCCAGCAAACTAGCGGGGTACACCGGGGAGCTGTTTTTT
CDR3aa: CASKLAGYTGELFF

abundance: .
d_gene: TRBD2
j_gene: TRBJ2-1
v_gene: TRBV18
CDR3nt: TGTGCCAGCTCACCACCGGGACTAGGGGCCAATGAGCAGTTCTTC
CDR3aa: CASSPPGLGANEQFF

abundance: .
d_gene: .
j_gene: TRBJ2-3
v_gene: TRBV7-9
CDR3nt: TGTGCCAGCAGCTTAGATGGCGGAGCCACAGATACGCAGTATTTT
CDR3aa: CASSLDGGATDTQYF

abundance: .
d_gene: TRBD2
j_gene: TRBJ2-5
v_gene: TRBV3-1/TRBV3-2
CDR3nt: TGTGCCAGCAGCCAAGTCCGGAACCCGGGACTAGTACCAACCCAGTACTTC
CDR3aa: CASSQVRNPGLVPTQYF

abundance: .
d_gene: TRBD2
j_gene: TRBJ2-5
v_gene: TRBV7-2
CDR3nt: TGTGCCAGCAGCGCGACTAGCGCACAAGAGACCCAGTACTTC
CDR3aa: CASSATSAQETQYF

abundance: .
d_gene: TRBD1
j_gene: TRBJ2-7
v_gene: TRBV7-3
CDR3nt: TGTGCCAGCAGCCGAACGGGACAGGGGACCTACGAGCAGTACTTC
CDR3aa: CASSRTGQGTYEQYF

abundance: .
d_gene: TRBD2
j_gene: TRBJ2-5
v_gene: TRBV7-9
CDR3nt: TGTGCCAGCAGCTTAGGTGTACGGGAGGGACAGACCCAGTACTTC
CDR3aa: CASSLGVREGQTQYF

abundance: .
d_gene: .
j_gene: TRBJ2-1
v_gene: TRBV12-5
CDR3nt: TGTGCTAGTGGTTTGGGGCAGGTCATGTACAATGAGCAGTTCTTC
CDR3aa: CASGLGQVMYNEQFF

abundance: .
d_gene: TRBD1
j_gene: TRBJ1-3
v_gene: TRBV18
CDR3nt: TGTGCCAGCTCACCCCTACAGGGGAGCTCTGGAAACACCATATATTTT
CDR3aa: CASSPLQGSSGNTIYF

abundance: .
d_gene: .
j_gene: TRBJ2-3
v_gene: TRBV12-3/TRBV12-4
CDR3nt: TGTGCCAGCAGCACCACGGAAGATACGCAGTATTTT
CDR3aa: CASSTTEDTQYF

abundance: few
d_gene: TRBD1
j_gene: TRBJ2-7
v_gene: TRBV30
CDR3nt: TGTGCCTGGAGTGTCGACAGGGCAAAAGTAGGCGAGCAGTACTTC
CDR3aa: CAWSVDRAKVGEQYF

abundance: .
d_gene: .
j_gene: TRBJ1-4
v_gene: TRBV10-2
CDR3nt: TGCGCCAGCAGTGAAGCAGGGGTGGCTAATGAAAAACTGTTTTTT
CDR3aa: CASSEAGVANEKLFF

abundance: .
d_gene: .
j_gene: TRBJ1-5
v_gene: TRBV19
CDR3nt: TGTGCCAGTAGTATAGGCACAGCCTTTGGCAATCAGCCCCAGCATTTT
CDR3aa: CASSIGTAFGNQPQHF

abundance: .
d_gene: .
j_gene: TRBJ1-2
v_gene: TRBV5-1
CDR3nt: TGCGCCAGCAGCATAAGGACGGATACCTATGGCTACACCTTC
CDR3aa: CASSIRTDTYGYTF

abundance: few
d_gene: TRBD2
j_gene: TRBJ2-7
v_gene: TRBV2
CDR3nt: TGTGCCAGCAGCCGACTAGCGGGAGGCCACGAGCAGTACTTC
CDR3aa: CASSRLAGGHEQYF

abundance: few
d_gene: .
j_gene: TRBJ1-3
v_gene: TRBV7-6
CDR3nt: TGTGCCAGCAGCCTCGGACAGACCTCCTCTGGAAACACCATATATTTT
CDR3aa: CASSLGQTSSGNTIYF

abundance: .
d_gene: .
j_gene: TRBJ2-7
v_gene: TRBV3-1/TRBV3-2
CDR3nt: TGTGCCAGCAGCCAGGGCCAGGGGATCGACGAGCAGTACTTC
CDR3aa: CASSQGQGIDEQYF

abundance: .
d_gene: .
j_gene: TRBJ2-1
v_gene: TRBV11-3
CDR3nt: TGTGCCAGCAGCCCAGGGACTCCCAGTGGGAATGAGCAGTTCTTC
CDR3aa: CASSPGTPSGNEQFF

abundance: .
d_gene: .
j_gene: TRBJ2-3
v_gene: TRBV9
CDR3nt: TGTGCCAGCAGCGCGAGAAGCCTAGCGACAGATACGCAGTATTTT
CDR3aa: CASSARSLATDTQYF

abundance: .
d_gene: TRBD1
j_gene: TRBJ1-5
v_gene: TRBV10-3
CDR3nt: TGTGCCATCAGTGAGTCCTTAATTACTGGGACAGATAGCAATCAGCCCCAGCATTTT
CDR3aa: CAISESLITGTDSNQPQHF

abundance: .
d_gene: TRBD1
j_gene: TRBJ2-7
v_gene: TRBV19
CDR3nt: TGTGCCAGTAGGTGGGACAGGGTTATGTACGAGCAGTACTTC
CDR3aa: CASRWDRVMYEQYF

abundance: once
d_gene: .
j_gene: TRBJ2-2
v_gene: TRBV18
CDR3nt: TGTGCCAGCTCACCAATTGGGCCCCAAACCGGGGAGCTGTTTTTT
CDR3aa: CASSPIGPQTGELFF

abundance: .
d_gene: TRBD1
j_gene: TRBJ1-2
v_gene: TRBV9
CDR3nt: TGTGCCAGCAGCGACCGGACAGGGGTGGGAGGCTACACCTTC
CDR3aa: CASSDRTGVGGYTF

abundance: .
d_gene: TRBD1
j_gene: TRBJ2-7
v_gene: TRBV7-2
CDR3nt: TGTGCCAGCAGCCTGTCGGGACAGGGGTCCTACGAGCAGTACTTC
CDR3aa: CASSLSGQGSYEQYF

abundance: .
d_gene: TRBD2
j_gene: TRBJ2-3
v_gene: TRBV5-6
CDR3nt: TGTGCCAGCAGCCGGGAGGGCGGGACTCGCACAGATACGCAGTATTTT
CDR3aa: CASSREGGTRTDTQYF

abundance: .
d_gene: .
j_gene: TRBJ1-2
v_gene: TRBV30
CDR3nt: TGTGCCTGGAAAGGTGGATACTCTAACTATGGCTACACCTTC
CDR3aa: CAWKGGYSNYGYTF

abundance: .
d_gene: TRBD2
j_gene: TRBJ2-1
v_gene: TRBV4-1
CDR3nt: TGCGCCAGCAGCCAAGGATCTAGCGGGTACCGATCCTACAATGAGCAGTTCTTC
CDR3aa: CASSQGSSGYRSYNEQFF